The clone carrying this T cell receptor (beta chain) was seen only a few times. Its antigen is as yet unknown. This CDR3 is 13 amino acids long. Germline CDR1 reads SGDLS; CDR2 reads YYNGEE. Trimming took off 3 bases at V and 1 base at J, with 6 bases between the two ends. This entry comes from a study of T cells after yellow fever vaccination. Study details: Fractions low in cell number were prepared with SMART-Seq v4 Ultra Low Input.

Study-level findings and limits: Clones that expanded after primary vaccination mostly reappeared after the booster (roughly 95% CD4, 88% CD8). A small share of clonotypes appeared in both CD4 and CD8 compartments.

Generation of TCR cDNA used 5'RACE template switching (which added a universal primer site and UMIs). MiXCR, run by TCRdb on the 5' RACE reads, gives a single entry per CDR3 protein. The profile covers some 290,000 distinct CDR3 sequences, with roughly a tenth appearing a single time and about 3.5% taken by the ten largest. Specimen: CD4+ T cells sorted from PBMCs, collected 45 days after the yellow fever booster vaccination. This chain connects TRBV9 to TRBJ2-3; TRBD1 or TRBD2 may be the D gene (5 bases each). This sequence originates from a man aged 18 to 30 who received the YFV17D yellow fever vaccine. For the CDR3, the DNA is TGTGCCAGCAGCGGGGACGGCACAGATACGCAGTATTTT. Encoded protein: CASSGDGTDTQYF.